This paragraph reports one T cell receptor (beta chain). A few counts support this clonotype. Its antigen target is currently unknown. It has no much larger one-base neighbor in the sample; base qualities were not kept. This sample is part of a study of type 1 regulatory T cells (dated by TCRdb to 2020 to 2023). Describing the broader study: An in vitro protocol by which a Tr1-enriched, alloantigen-specific CD4 T cell product named T-allo10 was generated was characterized in the study. Patients with hematological malignancies who were receiving allogeneic hematopoietic stem cell transplantation were the group in which T-allo10 was being clinically evaluated.

V is cut by 5 bases and J by 5 bases, and the space between the germline ends is 15 bases. The cysteine opens and the phenylalanine closes a CDR3 of 15 amino acids. The sequence is cut down to CDR3 DNA, 45 bases in frame from base 1. CDR1 and CDR2 are drawn from the germline V gene: SGHTA, FQGNSA. The run used an Illumina MiSeq. TCRdb passed the public sequencing reads through fastp at Q25 and MiXCR, retaining productive beta sequences. Records with the same CDR3 protein are collapsed into one entry carrying the most frequent genes and DNA. Recorded for this sample are over 90,000 distinct CDR3 sequences; roughly 28% of them occurred a single time. The biggest ten clones account for about 2% of the sample.

The chain is assembled from TRBV7-2 and TRBJ2-2; the D gene may be TRBD1 or TRBD2, since each aligns over 5 bases. The specimen sequenced was CD4+ T cells, either the whole sample or a sorted fraction (not recorded which). This clonotype originated in a human donor in good health. The nucleotides read TGTGCCAGCAGCCCTCGGGGACGTCTAACCGGGGAGCTGTTTTTT. This translates into CASSPRGRLTGELFF.